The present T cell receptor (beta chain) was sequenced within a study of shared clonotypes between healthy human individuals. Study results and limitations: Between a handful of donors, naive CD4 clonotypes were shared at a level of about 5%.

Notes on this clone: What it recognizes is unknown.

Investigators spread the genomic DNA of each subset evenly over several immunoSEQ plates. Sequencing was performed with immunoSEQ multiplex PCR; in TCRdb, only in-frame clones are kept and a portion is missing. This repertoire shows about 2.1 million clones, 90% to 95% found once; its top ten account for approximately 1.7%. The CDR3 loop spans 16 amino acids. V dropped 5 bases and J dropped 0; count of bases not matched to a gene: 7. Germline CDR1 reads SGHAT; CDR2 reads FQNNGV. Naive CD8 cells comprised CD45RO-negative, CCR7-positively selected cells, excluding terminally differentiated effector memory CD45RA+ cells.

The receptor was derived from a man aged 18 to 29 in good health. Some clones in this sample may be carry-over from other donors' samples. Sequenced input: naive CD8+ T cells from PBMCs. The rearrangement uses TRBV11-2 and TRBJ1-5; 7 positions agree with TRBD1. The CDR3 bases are TGTGCCAGCAGCGACAGGGTCTCAAATAGCAATCAGCCCCAGCATTTT. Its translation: CASSDRVSNSNQPQHF. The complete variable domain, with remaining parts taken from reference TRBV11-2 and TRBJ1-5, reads EAGVAQSPRYKIIEKRQSVAFWCNPISGHATLYWYQQILGQGPKLLIQFQNNGVVDDSQLPKDRFSAERLKGVDSTLKIQPAKLEDSAVYLCASSDRVSNSNQPQHFGDGTRLSIL.